Listed here are 14 T cell receptor beta chains from one sample, sequenced in a study of T-cell memory formation after mild COVID-19. Each CDR3 protein is one row after TCRdb ran MiXCR on the 5' RACE reads. The sample holds around 250,000 distinct CDR3 sequences, around 15% seen once. Sequenced input: PBMCs or a T cell subset sorted from them (not recorded which). The receptors were gathered from a man younger than 30 who had mild COVID-19 (a few samples of this study predate the infection). Cell type and time point are not known.

This chain joins TRBV12-2 and TRBJ2-5; TRBD1, the table's D call, lacks a check against the DNA. TRBV12-2 is flagged as a pseudogene. This CDR3 is built from 15 residues. CDR3 nucleotide sequence: TGTGCAAGTCGCCGGGCGACTCGCTTTTTACCGACCCAGTACTTC. This codes for CASRRATRFLPTQYF.

The chain is built from TRBV6-6 and TRBJ2-1; tentative D call: TRBD1 (6 bases). Germline V gene data show CDR1 as MNHNY and CDR2 as SVGAGI (reference sequence). V dropped 0 bases and J dropped 9 bases, with 9 bases sitting between them. The CDR3 runs to 13 residues. The CDR3 loop is CASSYSTGTEQFF. The CDR3 DNA reads TGTGCCAGCAGTTACTCGACAGGCACTGAGCAGTTCTTC.

This clonotype was seen only a few times. This rearrangement joins TRBV28 to TRBJ2-3; 7 nucleotides line up with TRBD1. The germline V gene has CDR1 MDHEN and CDR2 SYDVKM. The CDR3 is 15 residues long. Losses at the gene ends were 7 bases for V and 2 bases for J; bases not matched to a gene: 9. This chain's CDR3 is CASNPGGSNTDTQYF. CDR3 in DNA: TGTGCCAGCAACCCAGGGGGATCCAACACAGATACGCAGTATTTT.

This clonotype was observed a few times. The V call is TRBV29-1, the J call TRBJ1-3; D unresolved. Germline V gives CDR1 SQVTM, CDR2 ANQGSEA. The V end was cut by 7 bases, the J end by 0 bases, with 7 bases between. The CDR3 spans 12 residues. Here the CDR3 DNA reads TGCAGCGGTGAGGGCTCTGGAAACACCATATATTTT. Translated, it gives CSGEGSGNTIYF.

This clonotype was seen many times. The rearrangement joins TRBV11-1 to TRBJ2-5, with TRBD2 matching over 8 bases. Germline trimming cut 5 bases from V and 5 bases from J; bases unmatched to any gene: 4. Germline V gene lookup returns CDR1 SGHAT and CDR2 FQDESV (reference sequence). This CDR3 contains 13 residues. CDR3 protein: CASSPPGGETQYF. The CDR3 region has the DNA TGTGCCAGCAGCCCCCCGGGAGGGGAGACCCAGTACTTC.

V usage is TRBV7-3 and J usage is TRBJ2-6; 12 positions match TRBD1. The CDR3 extends over 16 amino acids. J was trimmed by 2 bases and V by 7 bases; bases with no gene match: 3. In germline, CDR1 is SGHTA, CDR2 FQGTGA. The CDR3 sequence is CASTGQGATGANVLTF. The CDR3 coding sequence is TGTGCCAGCACGGGACAGGGGGCGACTGGGGCCAACGTCCTGACTTTC.

This clonotype was seen only a few times. V and J are TRBV7-9 and TRBJ2-2; TRBD1 agrees at 7 bases. Germline lookup yields CDR1 SEHNR and CDR2 FQNEAQ (reference sequence). The V and J ends lost 7 bases and 7 bases, in that order; junction bases with no gene match: 6. The CDR3 is 13 residues long. The CDR3 region is CASIRGTDGELFF. As DNA, the CDR3 is TGTGCCAGCATCAGAGGGACAGACGGGGAGCTGTTTTTT.

This clonotype came up many times. The chain couples TRBV5-1 to TRBJ2-1; D uncertain. Trimming pared 0 bases from V and 4 bases from J, leaving 5 bases between. The germline gives CDR1 SGHRS, CDR2 YFSETQ. The CDR3 runs to 13 residues. The CDR3 spells CASSLAQYNEQFF. Written as DNA, the CDR3 is TGCGCCAGCAGCTTGGCACAGTACAATGAGCAGTTCTTC.

This clonotype was counted between two and nine times. This rearrangement joins TRBV9 to TRBJ1-1; D remains unclear. The CDR3 length is 14 residues. The germline CDR1 and CDR2 sequences are SGDLS and YYNGEE. V lost 1 base to trimming and J lost 0 bases, with 7 bases between them. DNA for the CDR3: TGTGCCAGCAGCGTACGGCCCTTGAACACTGAAGCTTTCTTT. Its protein is CASSVRPLNTEAFF.

This clonotype was counted between two and nine times. The V and J genes are TRBV7-2 and TRBJ2-2, with unresolved D. The CDR3 covers 13 residues. The V gene lost 0 bases and the J gene lost 6 bases, with 5 bases spanning the gap. Germline V gives CDR1 SGHTA, CDR2 FQGNSA. The CDR3: CASSLALAGELFF. The CDR3 DNA is TGTGCCAGCAGCTTAGCCCTGGCCGGGGAGCTGTTTTTT.

V is TRBV5-1 and J is TRBJ1-1; perhaps TRBD1 as D (6 bases). The V gene's germline CDR1 is SGHRS and CDR2 YFSETQ. Trimming removed 4 bases at V and 6 bases at J, with 19 bases between. This CDR3 has 15 amino acids. CDR3 protein: CASSPLGGRDPEAFF. DNA of the CDR3: TGCGCCAGCAGCCCCTTGGGGGGCAGGGACCCTGAAGCTTTCTTT.

For the CDR3, the DNA is TGTGCCAGCAGTCATTTGACAGGGGAGCGCGAGCAGTACTTC. This gives the protein CASSHLTGEREQYF. The chain employs TRBV25-1 and TRBJ2-7; 8 nucleotides line up with TRBD1. This CDR3 comprises 14 residues. Trimming at V came to 5 bases and at J to 6 bases, leaving 9 bases not matched to a gene. Germline V gene sequence: CDR1 MGHDK, CDR2 SYGVNS.

This clonotype was recorded many times. The chain is built from TRBV28 and TRBJ2-7; D gene uncertain. Germline V gene sequence: CDR1 MDHEN, CDR2 SYDVKM. Trimming cost V 6 bases and J 4 bases, with 16 bases left between them. This CDR3 comprises 14 residues. CDR3 nucleotide sequence: TGTGCCAGCAGAGCGTCAGGCCCGTGGTACGAGCAGTACGTC. Translated, it gives CASRASGPWYEQYV.

This clonotype turned up a few times. This sequence joins TRBV12-3 or TRBV12-4 and TRBJ2-3, with 9 nucleotides matching TRBD2. Trimming removed 3 bases from V and 15 bases from J; junction bases left unmatched: 4. CDR3 length equals 11 residues. CDR3 sequence reads: CASSFAGGQYF. As DNA, the CDR3 is TGTGCCAGCAGTTTCGCGGGGGGGCAATATTTT.